Listed here are 6 T cell receptor beta chains from one sample, sequenced in a study of chemoradiotherapy in HPV16-positive cancers. Libraries were prepared by immunoSEQ multiplex PCR; TCRdb keeps only in-frame clonotypes and omits some of them. This table holds about 14,000 clones, approximately 75% found once. Sampling was done from a patient who underwent chemoradiotherapy. Receptor source: a human donor with HPV-associated anogenital cancer.

The chain is built from TRBV10-3 and TRBJ1-2, with unresolved D. Per the germline V gene, CDR1 is ENHRY and CDR2 is SYGVKD. V lost 5 bases to trimming and J lost 6 bases, with 13 bases between them. CDR3 length: 13 residues. The CDR3 DNA is TGTGCCATCAGTTGGGGTAGCGTGGATGGCTACACCTTC. Translation gives CAISWGSVDGYTF.

CDR3 loop: CASSLQERGPLEQYF. The CDR3 nucleotides are TGTGCCAGCAGCTTGCAGGAACGGGGGCCACTGGAGCAGTACTTC. The chain carries TRBV5-5 and TRBJ2-7; D is perhaps TRBD1 or TRBD2 (6 bases each). Trimming took 1 base from V and 7 from J, leaving 18 bases between them. CDR1 and CDR2 (germline): SGHKS, YYEKEE (reference sequence). There are 15 residues in the CDR3.

The rearrangement joins TRBV4-1 to TRBJ1-2; D is uncertain. V lost 4 bases and J lost 8, with 17 bases in between. Germline CDR1 is MGHRA and CDR2 is YSYEKL. The CDR3 extends over 14 amino acids. The CDR3 region is CASSRSPGAEGYTF. The CDR3 DNA reads TGCGCCAGCAGCCGATCACCGGGAGCGGAAGGCTACACCTTC.

The chain is built from TRBV6-1 and TRBJ1-2, with TRBD1 identical over 8 bases. CDR1 is MNHNS, CDR2 SASEGT, per germline. The CDR3 contains 15 residues. V trimming: 6 bases; J trimming: 10 bases; junction bases outside the gene matches: 16. The CDR3 loop reads CASSPTRTGWRSYTF. The CDR3 coding sequence is TGTGCCAGCAGCCCCACCCGGACAGGGTGGCGTTCCTACACCTTC.

This clone was recorded a few times. The rearrangement links TRBV4-2 to TRBJ2-7; 8 positions agree with TRBD2. This CDR3 comprises 14 residues. With 6 bases clipped from V and 4 bases from J, the junction kept 8 bases outside the gene matches. From germline, CDR1 is LGHNA and CDR2 YNFKEQ. CDR3 sequence (DNA): TGTGCCAGCAGTCGCAGCGGGGGATCTTACGAGCAGTACTTC. This codes for CASSRSGGSYEQYF.

This chain uses TRBV11-3 with TRBJ1-6, with D possibly being TRBD1 (5 bases). V was trimmed by 1 base and J by 9 bases, leaving 13 bases between them. This CDR3 has 15 residues. Germline V gives CDR1 SGHNT, CDR2 YENEEA. CDR3 in amino acids: CASSLGKGSVSPLHF. In DNA, the CDR3 is TGTGCCAGCAGCTTAGGCAAGGGGAGTGTTTCACCCCTCCACTTT. Full variable domain (outside the CDR3, taken from reference TRBV11-3 and TRBJ1-6): EAGVVQSPRYKIIEKKQPVAFWCNPISGHNTLYWYLQNLGQGPELLIRYENEEAVDDSQLPKDRFSAERLKGVDSTLKIQPAELGDSAVYLCASSLGKGSVSPLHFGNGTRLTVT.